The 27 T cell receptor beta chains below come from one sample, sequenced in a study of blood T cell repertoires in COVID-19. Some clones are missing from TCRdb's copy, which holds only in-frame ones; the method was immunoSEQ multiplex PCR. This sample yields approximately 140,000 clones, of which about 85% are seen a single time; roughly 3.9% belongs to the top ten. The sample comprised PBMCs or T cells enriched from blood (not recorded which). These receptors were obtained from a woman between 40 and 50 years old who had been exposed to COVID-19.

The genes are TRBV27 and TRBJ2-1; 7 positions agree with TRBD2. V lost 5 bases and J lost 5; bases outside the gene matches: 6. Looked up from germline, CDR1 is MNHEY and CDR2 is SMNVEV (reference sequence). This CDR3 is 14 amino acids long. The CDR3 DNA sequence: TGTGCCAGCAGTCGGACTAGTCTAAACAATGAGCAGTTCTTC. As protein: CASSRTSLNNEQFF.

The rearrangement joins TRBV19 to TRBJ1-1; 8 bases map to TRBD1. This CDR3 contains 15 residues. Germline values: CDR1 LNHDA, CDR2 SQIVND (reference sequence). Trimming at V came to 3 bases and at J to 2 bases, leaving 5 bases not matched to a gene. The DNA for the CDR3 is TGTGCCAGTAGTATCCAGGGGGCATCTAACACTGAAGCTTTCTTT. The encoded protein is CASSIQGASNTEAFF.

This chain uses TRBV5-6 with TRBJ1-2; 9 bases map to TRBD1. This CDR3 spans 13 amino acids. CDR1 is SGHDT and CDR2 is YYEEEE in the germline V gene. After removal of 2 bases from V and 6 bases from J, the junction contained 2 bases not matched to a gene. This CDR3 is CASSFRDRDGYTF. CDR3 coding DNA: TGTGCCAGCAGCTTCCGGGACAGGGATGGCTACACCTTC.

The gene calls are TRBV6-1 and TRBJ2-7; 8 bases agree with TRBD2. The V and J ends lost 3 bases and 0 bases, in that order; junction bases with no gene match: 7. The CDR3 spans 16 residues. Germline-derived CDR1 and CDR2 are MNHNS and SASEGT. The CDR3 is CASSDPGGRSSYEQYF. The CDR3, as DNA: TGTGCCAGCAGTGACCCGGGGGGGAGGAGCTCCTACGAGCAGTACTTC.

The CDR3: CSVTRGIPPMGEQYF. The DNA for the CDR3 is TGCAGCGTTACCCGGGGGATCCCCCCTATGGGGGAGCAGTACTTC. The chain joins TRBV29-1 to TRBJ2-7; perhaps TRBD2 as D (6 bases). In germline, CDR1 is SQVTM, CDR2 ANQGSEA. The V and J ends lost 5 bases and 7 bases respectively, with 24 bases between them. This CDR3 comprises 15 residues.

The rearrangement uses TRBV28 and TRBJ2-7; no firm D call. CDR3 size: 13 residues. Trimming left V 2 bases short and J 1 base short, with 6 bases between. The V gene's germline CDR1 is MDHEN and CDR2 SYDVKM. Here the CDR3 DNA reads TGTGCCAGCAGTTTAGGGCCGTCCTACGAGCAGTACTTC. Its protein product is CASSLGPSYEQYF. Full variable domain (missing parts from reference TRBV28 and TRBJ2-7): DVKVTQSSRYLVKRTGEKVFLECVQDMDHENMFWYRQDPGLGLRLIYFSYDVKMKEKGDIPEGYSVSREKKERFSLILESASTNQTSMYLCASSLGPSYEQYFGPGTRLTVT.

This chain connects TRBV27 to TRBJ2-5; 10 bases align to TRBD1. CDR1 is MNHEY and CDR2 is SMNVEV in the germline V gene (reference sequence). Germline trimming cut 5 bases from V and 4 bases from J; bases unmatched to any gene: 1. CDR3 length equals 13 residues. CDR3 bases: TGTGCCAGCAGTGGGGACAGGGGAGAGACCCAGTACTTC. Its translation is CASSGDRGETQYF.

The V and J genes are TRBV19 and TRBJ2-6; no definite D call. CDR3 length: 13 amino acids. With 8 bases removed from V and 2 bases from J, the gap between germline ends came to 7 bases. In germline, CDR1 is LNHDA, CDR2 SQIVND (reference sequence). CDR3 protein: CASSVAGANVLTF. The CDR3 nucleotides read TGTGCCAGTTCCGTTGCTGGGGCCAACGTCCTGACTTTC.

The V call is TRBV7-3, the J call TRBJ1-5; tentative D call: TRBD1 (6 bases). Looked up from germline, CDR1 is SGHTA and CDR2 is FQGTGA. The V and J ends lost 2 bases and 5 bases respectively, with 10 bases between them. The CDR3 loop spans 14 amino acids. The CDR3 DNA sequence: TGTGCCAGCAGCTTACTAGCAGGGGATCAGCCCCAGCATTTT. Its protein is CASSLLAGDQPQHF.

V and J are TRBV2 and TRBJ2-5; tentatively, D is TRBD2 (7 bases). This CDR3 region has 15 residues. V was clipped by 4 bases and J by 1 base, with 13 bases between them. Germline V lookup: CDR1 SNHLY, CDR2 FYNNEI. CDR3 protein: CASSGRGGSQETQYF. CDR3 DNA: TGTGCCAGCAGTGGGAGGGGGGGATCCCAAGAGACCCAGTACTTC.

This chain uses TRBV10-3 with TRBJ1-1; D is unresolved. Trimming took 6 bases from V and 6 from J, leaving 11 bases between them. CDR1 ENHRY and CDR2 SYGVKD come from the germline V gene. The CDR3 sequence is 12 residues long. Here the CDR3 reads CAIRGGSAEAFF. The DNA for the CDR3 is TGTGCCATCAGGGGTGGGAGCGCTGAAGCTTTCTTT.

This clone appeared once. The chain carries TRBV2 and TRBJ2-7, with a tentative D call TRBD1 (5 bases). The V end lost 0 bases, the J end lost 3 bases, and 9 bases lay between the germline ends. CDR1 SNHLY and CDR2 FYNNEI come from the germline V gene. CDR3 length: 14 amino acids. CDR3 DNA sequence: TGTGCCAGCAGTGAAGCGCTTAGGGGCTACGAGCAGTACTTC. It yields the protein CASSEALRGYEQYF. Together with reference TRBV2 and TRBJ2-7, the CDR3 gives the full variable domain: EPEVTQTPSHQVTQMGQEVILRCVPISNHLYFYWYRQILGQKVEFLVSFYNNEISEKSEIFDDQFSVERPDGSNFTLKIRSTKLEDSAMYFCASSEALRGYEQYFGPGTRLTVT.

The chain combines TRBV6-5 with TRBJ1-2, with 10 bases that match TRBD1. The CDR3 is 13 residues long. With V trimmed by 6 bases and J by 5 bases, 3 bases remained unmatched. Germline V gene lookup returns CDR1 MNHEY and CDR2 SVGAGI. The CDR3 sequence: CASRGDRGYGYTF. CDR3 DNA sequence: TGTGCCAGCAGAGGGGACAGGGGATATGGCTACACCTTC.

V is TRBV27 and J is TRBJ2-1; 7 nucleotides match TRBD2. V lost 8 bases, J lost 4 bases, and 5 bases stayed unmatched. Looked up from germline, CDR1 is MNHEY and CDR2 is SMNVEV (reference sequence). The CDR3 loop spans 13 amino acids. The CDR3 loop reads CASCAGVYNEQFF. CDR3 DNA: TGTGCCAGCTGTGCGGGGGTATACAATGAGCAGTTCTTC.

This chain connects TRBV27 to TRBJ2-1; TRBD2 might be the D (5 bases). V was clipped by 2 bases and J by 7 bases, with 6 bases between them. The CDR3 runs to 12 residues. The V gene's germline CDR1 is MNHEY and CDR2 SMNVEV (reference sequence). Written as DNA, the CDR3 is TGTGCCAGCAGTTTAGAGGGTAATGAGCAGTTCTTC. Translating gives CASSLEGNEQFF.

There are a few counts of this clone. V usage is TRBV27 and J usage is TRBJ2-5; 7 bases map to TRBD1. The V gene's germline CDR1 is MNHEY and CDR2 SMNVEV (reference sequence). V dropped 1 base and J dropped 4; count of bases not matched to a gene: 6. The CDR3 has 15 residues. CDR3 residues: CASSLYGQAGETQYF. As DNA, the CDR3 is TGTGCCAGCAGTTTATACGGACAGGCGGGAGAGACCCAGTACTTC.

The V and J genes are TRBV7-6 and TRBJ2-7, with D perhaps matching TRBD2 (6 bases). This CDR3 contains 14 residues. V was trimmed by 3 bases and J by 5 bases, leaving 14 bases between them. Germline V CDR1 and CDR2: SGHVS, FNYEAQ. The CDR3 bases are TGTGCCAGCAGCTTCTCGGGGGAGAAAGACGAGCAGTACTTC. This gives the protein CASSFSGEKDEQYF.

This chain connects TRBV3-1 (or the pseudogene TRBV3-2) to TRBJ1-2; 9 nucleotides match TRBD1. The germline CDR1 and CDR2 sequences are LGHDT and YNNKEL (reference sequence). The CDR3 spans 15 residues. Trimming at V came to 1 base and at J to 6 bases, leaving 6 bases not matched to a gene. The CDR3 reads CASSQADRGSNGYTF. CDR3 nucleotide sequence: TGTGCCAGCAGCCAAGCCGACAGGGGGTCAAATGGCTACACCTTC.

The chain employs TRBV19 and TRBJ1-4; no reliable D call. V was trimmed by 4 bases and J by 8 bases, leaving 20 bases between them. This CDR3 has 16 amino acids. In germline, CDR1 is LNHDA, CDR2 SQIVND (reference sequence). The DNA of the CDR3 is TGTGCCAGTAGTACGGCGAGCAGGCATTCACGGGAAAAACTGTTTTTT. It encodes CASSTASRHSREKLFF.

The V and J genes are TRBV20-1 and TRBJ2-7; 9 nucleotides line up with TRBD2. The J segment lost 6 bases and the V segment lost 3 bases, leaving 9 bases of the junction unmatched. The CDR3 has 14 amino acids. Germline V CDR1 and CDR2: DFQATT, SNEGSKA (reference sequence). CDR3: CSASKREERSEQYF. DNA of the CDR3: TGCAGTGCTAGTAAGCGGGAGGAGCGTAGCGAGCAGTACTTC.

The rearrangement links TRBV28 to TRBJ2-1; a weak D match, TRBD2 (5 bases). Per germline, CDR1 MDHEN and CDR2 SYDVKM. The V and J ends lost 2 bases and 6 bases respectively, with 14 bases between them. This CDR3 region has 15 residues. The chain's CDR3 is CASSLRTQRVNEQFF. CDR3 in DNA: TGTGCCAGCAGTTTACGGACGCAGAGGGTCAATGAGCAGTTCTTC.

The V gene is TRBV18, the J gene TRBJ1-5; D possibly corresponds to TRBD1 (6 bases). Germline V gene data show CDR1 as KGHSH and CDR2 as LQKENI. The CDR3 length is 15 residues. Trimming took 3 bases from V and 1 from J, leaving 10 bases between them. The CDR3 sequence is CASSPRQESNQPQHF. The CDR3 region has the DNA TGTGCCAGCTCACCCCGACAGGAGAGCAATCAGCCCCAGCATTTT.

The chain couples TRBV19 to TRBJ2-2; the match to TRBD1 covers 8 bases. Trimming took 4 bases from V and 7 from J; bases not matched to a gene: 14. The germline V gene encodes CDR1 LNHDA and CDR2 SQIVND (reference sequence). The CDR3 is 17 residues long. This CDR3 reads CASSSLWDRSGVGELFF. The CDR3, as DNA: TGTGCCAGTAGTAGCCTATGGGACAGGTCGGGAGTCGGGGAGCTGTTTTTT.

This clone was observed once. The chain is built from TRBV6-2 or TRBV6-3 and TRBJ2-5; 8 nucleotides agree with TRBD2. The CDR3 is 16 residues long. The germline gives CDR1 MNHEY, CDR2 SVGEGT. The V gene end was trimmed by 4 bases and the J gene end by 4 bases; junction bases not matched to a gene: 11. Here the CDR3 DNA reads TGTGCCAGCAGTTCGATGGGGAGGGGACTAGGAGAGACCCAGTACTTC. Protein product: CASSSMGRGLGETQYF.

This chain uses TRBV24-1 with TRBJ1-1; possible D gene TRBD1, 6 bases. Germline V gives CDR1 KGHDR, CDR2 SFDVKD. Trimming stripped 1 base from V and 4 bases from J, with 9 bases between. The CDR3 spans 14 residues. Here the CDR3 reads CATSDFRGGTEAFF. For the CDR3, the DNA is TGTGCCACCAGTGATTTTAGGGGGGGCACTGAAGCTTTCTTT.

The chain combines TRBV19 with TRBJ2-1; 13 nucleotides align to TRBD2. The V gene end was trimmed by 1 base and the J gene end by 8 bases; junction bases not matched to a gene: 8. The CDR3 spans 17 residues. Germline-derived CDR1 and CDR2 are LNHDA and SQIVND (reference sequence). DNA of the CDR3: TGTGCCAGTAGTATAGTAAGACTAGCGGGAGGCATGGATGAGCAGTTCTTC. Translated, it gives CASSIVRLAGGMDEQFF. The entire variable domain, with the rest obtained from reference TRBV19 and TRBJ2-1, is as follows: DGGITQSPKYLFRKEGQNVTLSCEQNLNHDAMYWYRQDPGQGLRLIYYSQIVNDFQKGDIAEGYSVSREKKESFPLTVTSAQKNPTAFYLCASSIVRLAGGMDEQFFGPGTRLTVL.

The CDR3 region has the DNA TGCGCCAGCAGCCAGACTCCGGGACAGACTCTTGGGTATAATTCACCCCTCCACTTT. It translates to CASSQTPGQTLGYNSPLHF. The chain carries TRBV4-3 and TRBJ1-6, with 7 bases aligning to TRBD1. Trimming took 3 bases from V and 4 from J; bases not matched to a gene: 15. The CDR3 contains 19 residues. Germline CDR1 and CDR2: LGHNA and YSLEER.